This is a list of T cell receptor beta chains from one sample in a study of blood T cell repertoires in COVID-19. The repertoire was sequenced with immunoSEQ multiplex PCR; TCRdb's copy has only in-frame clones and lacks some. The table records tens of thousands of clones, approximately 87% of them present only once. The sample was peripheral blood. The receptors were gathered from a human donor in a cohort sampled during active COVID-19. The CDR3 runs from the conserved cysteine through the conserved F or W. The D gene is left open where the match is weak. The size of a clone is reported for some rows only, either as once, few or many, or as a class for expanded clones.

D	V	size	J	CDR3	DNA
.	TRBV6-5	.	TRBJ1-4	CASRAPGQGEKLFF	TGTGCCAGCAGGGCACCGGGACAAGGTGAAAAACTGTTTTTT
.	TRBV5-4	.	TRBJ2-1	CASSRGLASVDNEQFF	TGTGCCAGCAGCCGCGGGTTGGCTAGCGTTGACAATGAGCAGTTCTTC
TRBD1	TRBV5-5	.	TRBJ2-7	CASSMTGTGVSYEQYF	TGTGCCAGCAGCATGACCGGGACAGGGGTCTCCTACGAGCAGTACTTC
TRBD2	TRBV11-2	.	TRBJ2-1	CASSPLMGGYNEQFF	TGTGCCAGCAGCCCACTGATGGGGGGGTACAATGAGCAGTTCTTC
TRBD1	TRBV9	.	TRBJ2-7	CASSVGVAGGYEQYF	TGTGCCAGCAGCGTAGGGGTCGCAGGGGGCTACGAGCAGTACTTC
.	TRBV7-8	.	TRBJ1-5	CASSPLLAQGNQPQHF	TGTGCCAGCAGCCCGTTACTTGCGCAGGGCAATCAGCCCCAGCATTTT
.	TRBV7-2	once	TRBJ1-5	CASSQNLGNQPQHF	TGTGCCAGCAGCCAAAACCTAGGCAATCAGCCCCAGCATTTT
.	TRBV5-4	.	TRBJ2-7	CASSLLGYEQYF	TGTGCCAGCAGCCTACTAGGCTACGAGCAGTACTTC
.	TRBV15	.	TRBJ1-2	CATSRSGTANYGYTF	TGTGCCACCAGCAGAAGCGGGACGGCAAACTATGGCTACACCTTC
.	TRBV7-6	.	TRBJ2-1	CASSPQGEIYNEQFF	TGTGCCAGCAGCCCGCAAGGAGAGATCTACAATGAGCAGTTCTTC
.	TRBV30	.	TRBJ2-6	CAWSVWRSGANVLTF	TGTGCCTGGAGTGTCTGGCGGTCTGGGGCCAACGTCCTGACTTTC
.	TRBV10-3	.	TRBJ2-2	CATRGTANTGELFF	TGTGCCACAAGGGGGACGGCGAACACCGGGGAGCTGTTTTTT
TRBD1	TRBV7-2	.	TRBJ1-6	CASRKEGAGSPLHF	TGTGCCAGCAGAAAGGAGGGGGCAGGTTCACCCCTCCACTTT
TRBD1	TRBV7-3	.	TRBJ1-2	CASRLTGGAYGYTF	TGTGCCAGCAGGTTGACAGGGGGCGCCTATGGCTACACCTTC
TRBD2	TRBV5-5	once	TRBJ2-1	CASSQEGLAGNEQFF	TGTGCCAGCAGCCAGGAGGGACTAGCGGGGAATGAGCAGTTCTTC
TRBD1	TRBV4-2	few	TRBJ2-2	CASSQGSQGALVTGELFF	TGTGCCAGCAGCCAAGGGTCTCAGGGGGCGCTGGTCACCGGGGAGCTGTTTTTT
TRBD1	TRBV6-6	.	TRBJ1-5	CASSYPGGGGQPQHF	TGTGCCAGCAGTTACCCGGGAGGGGGCGGTCAGCCCCAGCATTTT
.	TRBV6-2/TRBV6-3	.	TRBJ1-5	CASSYSGSNQPQHF	TGTGCCAGCAGTTACTCGGGCAGCAATCAGCCCCAGCATTTT
TRBD1	TRBV4-3	once	TRBJ1-4	CASSQDVQGAATNEKLFF	TGCGCCAGCAGCCAAGATGTTCAGGGGGCGGCAACTAATGAAAAACTGTTTTTT
TRBD1	TRBV18	.	TRBJ1-1	CASSQTGGEVKTEAFF	TGTGCCAGCTCACAGACAGGGGGCGAGGTGAAAACTGAAGCTTTCTTT
.	TRBV30	.	TRBJ1-3	CAWSSIGVRENTIYF	TGTGCCTGGAGTTCGATAGGGGTCAGGGAAAACACCATATATTTT
TRBD1	TRBV27	.	TRBJ1-2	CASSLRGQGADYGYTF	TGTGCCAGCAGTTTAAGGGGACAGGGGGCTGACTATGGCTACACCTTC
.	TRBV6-6	.	TRBJ2-7	CASRPTSGEQYF	TGTGCCAGCAGACCGACAAGTGGCGAGCAGTACTTC
.	TRBV6-5	once	TRBJ2-1	CASSYGRMGEQFF	TGTGCCAGCAGTTACGGGAGGATGGGTGAGCAGTTCTTC
.	TRBV2	.	TRBJ1-4	CASRVLRVNEKLFF	TGTGCCAGCAGGGTACTGAGGGTTAATGAAAAACTGTTTTTT
TRBD2	TRBV11-2	once	TRBJ2-7	CASSSTSGGGEQYF	TGTGCCAGCAGCTCGACTAGCGGGGGCGGCGAGCAGTACTTC
TRBD2	TRBV11-2	.	TRBJ2-7	CASSQLAGGSTYEQYF	TGTGCCAGCAGCCAACTAGCGGGAGGGAGTACCTACGAGCAGTACTTC
TRBD1	TRBV5-5	.	TRBJ2-4	CASSFDGQGAWNIQYF	TGTGCCAGCAGTTTCGATGGACAGGGGGCGTGGAACATTCAGTACTTC
TRBD1	TRBV18	once	TRBJ1-1	CASSSGQGGTEAFF	TGTGCCAGCTCATCCGGACAGGGTGGTACTGAAGCTTTCTTT
.	TRBV28	once	TRBJ2-7	CASSLPGSLGYEQYF	TGTGCCAGCAGTTTGCCGGGTAGTTTAGGTTACGAGCAGTACTTC
TRBD2	TRBV5-1	.	TRBJ2-7	CASSRGLARLENEQYF	TGCGCCAGCAGCAGAGGACTAGCGAGGTTAGAAAACGAGCAGTACTTC
.	TRBV27	once	TRBJ2-1	CASSLGAAYNEQFF	TGTGCCAGCAGTTTAGGGGCAGCATACAATGAGCAGTTCTTC
TRBD1	TRBV5-1	.	TRBJ2-7	CASTPGQGAWIYEQYF	TGCGCCAGCACGCCCGGACAGGGGGCCTGGATCTACGAGCAGTACTTC
TRBD2	TRBV5-5	.	TRBJ2-7	CASSLGGRSGRSSYEQYF	TGTGCCAGCAGCTTAGGTGGCCGAAGCGGGAGGAGCTCCTACGAGCAGTACTTC
TRBD2	TRBV3-1/TRBV3-2	.	TRBJ2-1	CASSRGLAGSNEQFF	TGTGCCAGCAGCCGGGGACTAGCGGGATCCAATGAGCAGTTCTTC
.	TRBV4-1	once	TRBJ1-1	CASSPKGRTQDTEAFF	TGCGCCAGCAGCCCCAAAGGGAGGACGCAGGACACTGAAGCTTTCTTT
.	TRBV5-4	once	TRBJ2-5	CASSFYALQETQYF	TGTGCCAGCAGCTTCTACGCGCTCCAAGAGACCCAGTACTTC
TRBD1	TRBV11-2	few	TRBJ2-3	CASSLLQGQVADTQYF	TGTGCCAGCAGCTTACTACAGGGGCAAGTGGCAGATACGCAGTATTTT
TRBD1	TRBV7-3	.	TRBJ2-3	CASSLTGQGWDTQYF	TGTGCCAGCAGCTTAACTGGACAGGGGTGGGATACGCAGTATTTT
TRBD1	TRBV2	.	TRBJ1-2	CASSGTGASGYTF	TGTGCCAGCAGTGGGACAGGGGCTAGTGGCTACACCTTC
TRBD1	TRBV9	.	TRBJ2-7	CASSAAGTGAYEQYF	TGTGCCAGCAGCGCCGCAGGGACAGGGGCGTACGAGCAGTACTTC
.	TRBV12-5	.	TRBJ1-1	CASGLDRVAEAFF	TGTGCTAGTGGTTTGGACAGGGTAGCTGAAGCTTTCTTT
TRBD2	TRBV27	.	TRBJ2-7	CASSPGLLAVTYEQYF	TGTGCCAGCAGCCCCGGTCTCCTAGCGGTTACCTACGAGCAGTACTTC
TRBD2	TRBV9	.	TRBJ2-1	CASSVGLAGGEQFF	TGTGCCAGCAGCGTAGGATTAGCGGGGGGGGAGCAGTTCTTC
TRBD2	TRBV15	.	TRBJ2-5	CATSRDQGRSGGFGETQYF	TGTGCCACCAGCAGAGATCAGGGGCGGTCGGGAGGGTTCGGGGAGACCCAGTACTTC
.	TRBV9	.	TRBJ1-6	CASSVEQGNSPLHF	TGTGCCAGCAGCGTAGAACAGGGCAATTCACCCCTCCACTTT
TRBD2	TRBV18	.	TRBJ2-1	CASSPIASGRVNYNEQFF	TGTGCCAGCTCACCGATTGCTAGCGGGAGGGTTAACTACAATGAGCAGTTCTTC
TRBD1	TRBV2	.	TRBJ2-4	CASSEVRQGASAKNIQYF	TGTGCCAGCAGTGAAGTCCGACAGGGGGCGAGCGCCAAAAACATTCAGTACTTC
.	TRBV10-2	.	TRBJ2-7	CASSGGISYEQYF	TGCGCCAGCAGTGGAGGGATCTCCTACGAGCAGTACTTC
TRBD1	TRBV5-1	.	TRBJ2-2	CASSPTGDQDTGELFF	TGCGCCAGCAGCCCGACAGGGGACCAGGACACCGGGGAGCTGTTTTTT
.	TRBV24-1	.	TRBJ2-7	CATSDRGSPYEQYF	TGTGCCACCAGTGACCGGGGTTCCCCCTACGAGCAGTACTTC
.	TRBV7-6	.	TRBJ2-7	CASSSAGARGEQYF	TGTGCCAGCAGCTCTGCGGGGGCGCGTGGCGAGCAGTACTTC
TRBD1	TRBV11-2	.	TRBJ2-7	CASSLDSPTGIGEQYF	TGTGCCAGCAGCTTAGATTCGCCGACAGGGATAGGCGAGCAGTACTTC
.	TRBV10-2	.	TRBJ2-1	CASSERENNEQFF	TGCGCCAGCAGTGAGCGGGAGAACAATGAGCAGTTCTTC
TRBD2	TRBV6-5	.	TRBJ2-6	CASRGGGAGANVLTF	TGTGCCAGCAGAGGCGGGGGGGCTGGGGCCAACGTCCTGACTTTC
TRBD2	TRBV29-1	.	TRBJ2-7	CSVGTSGSAYEQYF	TGCAGCGTGGGGACTAGCGGGAGCGCCTACGAGCAGTACTTC
.	TRBV7-8	.	TRBJ1-5	CASSWERQPQHF	TGTGCCAGCAGCTGGGAGAGACAGCCCCAGCATTTT